The rows below give T cell receptor beta chains drawn from one sample of a study of CXCR3-negative and CXCR3-positive naive CD8 T cells. TCRdb reprocessed the 5' RACE reads and keeps a single row for each CDR3 protein, giving no DNA. In all, the sample yields about 150,000 distinct CDR3 sequences. Sequenced sample: naive CXCR3+ CD8+ T cells from blood. The receptors originated from a human donor in good health. Some clones in this sample may be carry-over from other donors' samples. Each CDR3 is given with its conserved first and last residue.

j_gene | v_gene | CDR3aa
TRBJ2-7 | TRBV27 | CASSINPTGDSYEQYF
TRBJ2-7 | TRBV6-5 | CASSHTDFYEQYF
TRBJ2-7 | TRBV21-1 | CASSKMTSGGPGEYF
TRBJ2-7 | TRBV3-1 | CASSQGGYEQYF
TRBJ2-7 | TRBV29-1 | CSVEGQGETYEQYF
TRBJ2-7 | TRBV29-1 | CSVAGDISYYEQYF
TRBJ2-7 | TRBV7-3 | CASSWTGAGDEQYF
TRBJ2-7 | TRBV25-1 | CASSEQEDYEQYF
TRBJ2-7 | TRBV11-2 | CASSAPFYEQYF
TRBJ2-7 | TRBV5-1 | CASSWAGGTYEQYF
TRBJ2-2 | TRBV7-9 | CASSYDADGTGELFF
TRBJ1-1 | TRBV6-2/TRBV6-3 | CASSYLSNTEAFF
TRBJ2-1 | TRBV7-2 | CASSLLSSDEQFF
TRBJ2-2 | TRBV19 | CASSDLLQGTTGELFF
TRBJ2-7 | TRBV6-2/TRBV6-3 | CASRASGSSSSYEQYF
TRBJ1-2 | TRBV4-1 | CASSQAGTGSNYGYTF
TRBJ1-3 | TRBV10-2 | CASSDGISSGNTIYF
TRBJ2-2 | TRBV6-2/TRBV6-3 | CASSYRAGELFF
TRBJ1-1 | TRBV28 | CASSFFHTEAFF
TRBJ1-6 | TRBV5-1 | CASSLGKGQGIENSPLHF
TRBJ2-3 | TRBV12-3/TRBV12-4 | CASSPIIGGLIDTQYF
TRBJ2-1 | TRBV5-6 | CASSGLTGKDNEQFF
TRBJ2-7 | TRBV6-2/TRBV6-3 | CASSSSGAGGGISYEQYF
TRBJ2-1 | TRBV2 | CASRGLAGEVGLYNEQFF
TRBJ1-5 | TRBV28 | CASTSPHQPQHF
TRBJ2-2 | TRBV28 | CASSSPGTINTGELFF
TRBJ1-1 | TRBV7-8 | CASRAGQNTEAFF
TRBJ2-1 | TRBV7-9 | CASSSERVDSNYNEQFF
TRBJ2-4 | TRBV28 | CASSFLGTGRENIQYF
TRBJ2-1 | TRBV6-2/TRBV6-3 | CASSPYNEQFF
TRBJ2-1 | TRBV29-1 | CSVETSTIYNEQFF
TRBJ2-1 | TRBV29-1 | CSVTGEVSYNEQFF
TRBJ2-7 | TRBV7-2 | CASSVNNIYEQYF
TRBJ1-6 | TRBV10-2 | CASSAAGENYNSPLHF
TRBJ1-1 | TRBV6-5 | CASSPGGLTEAFF
TRBJ2-7 | TRBV19 | CASSIGSTEPYEQYF
TRBJ1-2 | TRBV15 | CATSRDLTGAYGYTF
TRBJ2-7 | TRBV29-1 | CSVQSGVTYEQYF
TRBJ1-1 | TRBV4-3 | CASSQEGQGPEAFF
TRBJ2-7 | TRBV28 | CASSLWQGVYEQYF
TRBJ2-7 | TRBV20-1 | CSARAGGYEQYF
TRBJ2-3 | TRBV4-1 | CASSQAREAVGDTQYF
TRBJ1-4 | TRBV4-3 | CASSPALGLDNEKLFF
TRBJ2-5 | TRBV27 | CASSPWSFQETQYF
TRBJ2-1 | TRBV5-6 | CASSFVRREQFF
TRBJ2-7 | TRBV29-1 | CSVEDYYEQYF
TRBJ2-4 | TRBV6-6 | CASSYPGQGGIQYF
TRBJ2-2 | TRBV7-8 | CASSPQGGGVDFGELFF
TRBJ2-5 | TRBV28 | CASISSSEQETQYF
TRBJ2-1 | TRBV5-4 | CASSSLKLAPPYNEQFF
TRBJ2-1 | TRBV11-3 | CASSLDPGTGTSGEQFF
TRBJ1-2 | TRBV5-5 | CASSGPTGPGNYGYTF
TRBJ1-5 | TRBV4-1 | CASSRNRGDQPQHF
TRBJ1-2 | TRBV29-1 | CSVEDHIRQGSPSYGYTF
TRBJ2-5 | TRBV15 | CATSGEVSGGTQETQYF
TRBJ2-7 | TRBV29-1 | CSVEGGATYEQYF
TRBJ1-1 | TRBV7-9 | CASSLDVSVTEAFF
TRBJ2-1 | TRBV28 | CASSSRDRGRSDEQFF